What follows are 20 T cell receptor beta chains derived from one specimen sequenced in a study of cytomegalovirus exposure and HLA in healthy donors. The PCR contained 60 Vbeta and 13 Jbeta primers. TCRdb keeps only in-frame clones here, not all; method: immunoSEQ multiplex PCR. The sample has some 190,000 clones; about 84% are singletons. The specimen sequenced was PBMCs. Receptor source: a woman in her twenties or thirties in good health and CMV-seropositive.

The chain carries TRBV7-6 and TRBJ1-2; maybe TRBD1 (5 bases). V shed 4 bases and J shed 5 bases, with 11 bases lying between them. CDR3 size: 13 residues. Germline assignment: CDR1 SGHVS and CDR2 FNYEAQ. CDR3 coding DNA: TGTGCCAGCAGCTCCAGGGCAGGGTATGGCTACACCTTC. Its protein is CASSSRAGYGYTF.

About this clone itself: At one end the junction does not follow the germline gene, possibly because of a read error. The chain employs TRBV5-6 and TRBJ1-6, with TRBD1 matching 8 bases. There are 15 residues in the CDR3. Germline loops: CDR1 SGHDT, CDR2 YYEEEE. CDR3 sequence: CASSRLAGGGSPFHF. DNA of the CDR3: TGTGCCAGCAGCCGATTAGCAGGGGGCGGGTCACCCTTCCACTTT. Drawing the rest from reference TRBV5-6 and TRBJ1-6, the complete variable domain is DAGVTQSPTHLIKTRGQQVTLRCSPKSGHDTVSWYQQALGQGPQFIFQYYEEEERQRGNFPDRFSGHQFPNYSSELNVNALLLGDSALYLCASSRLAGGGSPFHFGNGTRLTVT.

CDR3 protein: CASSLVAGGRYNEQFF. The CDR3, as DNA: TGTGCCAGCAGCTTAGTCGCCGGGGGACGCTACAATGAGCAGTTCTTC. V gene TRBV7-6 combines with J gene TRBJ2-1; TRBD2 might be the D (6 bases). Germline values: CDR1 SGHVS, CDR2 FNYEAQ. The CDR3 extends over 16 amino acids. V lost 1 base and J 3 bases, leaving 13 bases between the germline ends.

The chain uses TRBV6-1 and TRBJ2-2; 9 nucleotides agree with TRBD1. Germline CDR1 reads MNHNS; CDR2 reads SASEGT. The CDR3 totals 16 residues. The trim removed 0 bases at V and 6 bases at J, leaving 5 bases unmatched. CDR3 DNA sequence: TGTGCCAGCAGTGAAGCGACAACAGGGGGCCCCGGGGAGCTGTTTTTT. The encoded protein is CASSEATTGGPGELFF.

The V gene is TRBV28, the J gene TRBJ1-2; D gene ambiguous. This CDR3 has 16 residues. From germline, CDR1 is MDHEN and CDR2 SYDVKM. V was trimmed by 3 bases and J by 5 bases, leaving 19 bases between them. The CDR3: CASSFRSQPGGYGYTF. DNA of the CDR3: TGTGCCAGCAGTTTTCGGAGCCAGCCAGGAGGGTATGGCTACACCTTC.

V and J are TRBV10-3 and TRBJ1-3, with 7 bases matching TRBD1. V shed 3 bases, J shed 4 bases, and the junction held 6 bases outside the gene matches. CDR3 size: 15 residues. Germline CDR1 ENHRY, CDR2 SYGVKD. CDR3 region: CAISETGAAGNTIYF. DNA of the CDR3: TGTGCCATCAGTGAAACAGGGGCAGCAGGAAACACCATATATTTT.

The rearrangement joins TRBV9 to TRBJ1-2; no reliable D call. Germline V gene lookup returns CDR1 SGDLS and CDR2 YYNGEE. The V end lost 3 bases, the J end lost 2 bases, and 14 bases lay between the germline ends. CDR3 length: 15 residues. The CDR3 region has the DNA TGTGCCAGCAGCGCAGTCGATCTTTGGAACTATGGCTACACCTTC. It encodes CASSAVDLWNYGYTF.

The V call is TRBV27, the J call TRBJ2-7; 7 bases fit TRBD2. The germline V gene has CDR1 MNHEY and CDR2 SMNVEV (reference sequence). The CDR3 spans 14 residues. With V trimmed by 4 bases and J by 3 bases, 6 bases remained unmatched. CDR3 sequence (DNA): TGTGCCAGCAGTTGGAGGGGCGGGGGCTACGAGCAGTACTTC. As protein: CASSWRGGGYEQYF.

The rearrangement uses TRBV4-1 and TRBJ2-1, with unresolved D. Germline V CDR1 and CDR2: MGHRA, YSYEKL. The V and J ends lost 4 bases and 8 bases respectively, with 9 bases between them. The CDR3 covers 12 residues. CDR3 nucleotides: TGCGCCAGCAGCCCTATTGGGCATGAGCAGTTCTTC. Translating it yields CASSPIGHEQFF.

As for this clone: A read error may produce the germline difference seen at one junction end. The chain couples TRBV7-9 to TRBJ2-2; TRBD1 aligns across 11 bases. Per the germline V gene, CDR1 is SEHNR and CDR2 is FQNEAQ (reference sequence). The CDR3 covers 17 residues. The CDR3 region is CSSIPGQGALNTGELFF. CDR3 DNA: TGTTCCAGCATTCCCGGACAGGGGGCGCTTAACACCGGGGAGCTGTTTTTT.

On this clone: Because the CDR3's place on the DNA is in doubt, the DNA is left out and the CDR3 is given as listed by TCRdb. This chain uses TRBV30 with TRBJ1-5; the tabulated D call, TRBD1, remains unverified against the DNA. The CDR3 is made up of 12 amino acids, end residues included. From germline, CDR1 is GTSNPN and CDR2 SVGIG (reference sequence). Here the CDR3 reads CAWSVAQGSKHF.

V is TRBV13 and J is TRBJ1-6; TRBD1 agrees at 7 bases. Germline V gene sequence: CDR1 PRHDT, CDR2 FYEKMQ (reference sequence). The trim removed 0 bases at V and 11 bases at J, leaving 10 bases unmatched. The CDR3 has 16 residues. CDR3 DNA: TGTGCCAGCAGCTTAGGCGTTCCGGGACAGATAACACCCCTCCACTTT. Amino acids: CASSLGVPGQITPLHF.

V usage is TRBV10-3 and J usage is TRBJ2-5, with TRBD2 matching over 11 bases. With V trimmed by 5 bases and J by 2 bases, 4 bases remained unmatched. Germline V CDR1 and CDR2: ENHRY, SYGVKD. The CDR3 covers 15 residues. CDR3 bases: TGTGCCATCAGTAAACTAGCGGGAGAGCAAGAGACCCAGTACTTC. Protein product: CAISKLAGEQETQYF.

There are a few counts of this clone. The germline gene is not matched at one end of the junction; a read error may be the cause. The V and J genes are TRBV7-7 and TRBJ1-1; 8 nucleotides align to TRBD1. The germline CDR1 and CDR2 sequences are SSHAT and FNYEAQ (reference sequence). CDR3 length: 16 amino acids. CDR3 protein: CASSLIDRGPNTEAFF. For the CDR3, the DNA is TGTGCTAGCAGCTTAATCGACAGGGGCCCGAACACTGAAGCTTTCTTT.

The V and J genes are TRBV5-1 and TRBJ2-5; 8 bases are a match to TRBD1. The ends lost 7 bases at V and 4 bases at J; junction bases unmatched: 15. CDR3 length: 16 amino acids. The germline CDR1 and CDR2 sequences are SGHRS and YFSETQ. The CDR3 protein is CASHHFGQGTGETQYF. DNA for the CDR3: TGCGCCAGCCATCATTTTGGACAGGGCACCGGAGAGACCCAGTACTTC.

The gene calls are TRBV27 and TRBJ1-2; 7 bases agree with TRBD1. The germline V gene has CDR1 MNHEY and CDR2 SMNVEV (reference sequence). The CDR3 is 13 amino acids. Trimming cost V 6 bases and J 7 bases; bases outside gene matches: 8. The DNA for the CDR3 is TGTGCCAGCAGATCTACAGGGGAGAGTGGCTACACCTTC. Residues: CASRSTGESGYTF.

This clone was seen a single time. V and J are TRBV5-1 and TRBJ1-1; 8 bases are a match to TRBD1. This CDR3 has 14 amino acids. Germline V gene sequence: CDR1 SGHRS, CDR2 YFSETQ. With V trimmed by 4 bases and J by 6 bases, 8 bases remained unmatched. Written as DNA, the CDR3 is TGCGCCAGCAGCCGAACAACAGGGGGACCTGAAGCTTTCTTT. Protein sequence: CASSRTTGGPEAFF.

The V gene is TRBV13, the J gene TRBJ2-5, with 11 nucleotides matching TRBD2. Matching the DNA end better, TRBJ2-7 makes the J call doubtful. The CDR3 is 16 residues long. Per germline, CDR1 PRHDT and CDR2 FYEKMQ (reference sequence). The DNA of the CDR3 is TGTGCCAGCAGCTTTTTTGGTAGCGGGGGGGCCTACGAGCAGTACTTC. Its protein product is CASSFFGSGGAYEQYF.

The chain recombines TRBV2 with TRBJ2-1; no reliable D call. The CDR3 is made up of 15 amino acids. Germline V gene lookup returns CDR1 SNHLY and CDR2 FYNNEI. Trimming took off 1 base at V and 1 base at J, with 8 bases between the two ends. The CDR3 sequence is CASSEGSSSYNEQFF. CDR3 DNA sequence: TGTGCCAGCAGTGAAGGGAGTTCGTCCTACAATGAGCAGTTCTTC.

CDR3 DNA sequence: TGTGCCAGCAGGCCTGACTCCCGAATAACCGGGGAGCTGTTTTTT. Its translation: CASRPDSRITGELFF. The rearrangement uses TRBV7-9 and TRBJ2-2; D ambiguous. V was pared by 6 bases and J by 5 bases, with 16 bases between. CDR3 length: 15 amino acids. Germline V gene data show CDR1 as SEHNR and CDR2 as FQNEAQ (reference sequence).